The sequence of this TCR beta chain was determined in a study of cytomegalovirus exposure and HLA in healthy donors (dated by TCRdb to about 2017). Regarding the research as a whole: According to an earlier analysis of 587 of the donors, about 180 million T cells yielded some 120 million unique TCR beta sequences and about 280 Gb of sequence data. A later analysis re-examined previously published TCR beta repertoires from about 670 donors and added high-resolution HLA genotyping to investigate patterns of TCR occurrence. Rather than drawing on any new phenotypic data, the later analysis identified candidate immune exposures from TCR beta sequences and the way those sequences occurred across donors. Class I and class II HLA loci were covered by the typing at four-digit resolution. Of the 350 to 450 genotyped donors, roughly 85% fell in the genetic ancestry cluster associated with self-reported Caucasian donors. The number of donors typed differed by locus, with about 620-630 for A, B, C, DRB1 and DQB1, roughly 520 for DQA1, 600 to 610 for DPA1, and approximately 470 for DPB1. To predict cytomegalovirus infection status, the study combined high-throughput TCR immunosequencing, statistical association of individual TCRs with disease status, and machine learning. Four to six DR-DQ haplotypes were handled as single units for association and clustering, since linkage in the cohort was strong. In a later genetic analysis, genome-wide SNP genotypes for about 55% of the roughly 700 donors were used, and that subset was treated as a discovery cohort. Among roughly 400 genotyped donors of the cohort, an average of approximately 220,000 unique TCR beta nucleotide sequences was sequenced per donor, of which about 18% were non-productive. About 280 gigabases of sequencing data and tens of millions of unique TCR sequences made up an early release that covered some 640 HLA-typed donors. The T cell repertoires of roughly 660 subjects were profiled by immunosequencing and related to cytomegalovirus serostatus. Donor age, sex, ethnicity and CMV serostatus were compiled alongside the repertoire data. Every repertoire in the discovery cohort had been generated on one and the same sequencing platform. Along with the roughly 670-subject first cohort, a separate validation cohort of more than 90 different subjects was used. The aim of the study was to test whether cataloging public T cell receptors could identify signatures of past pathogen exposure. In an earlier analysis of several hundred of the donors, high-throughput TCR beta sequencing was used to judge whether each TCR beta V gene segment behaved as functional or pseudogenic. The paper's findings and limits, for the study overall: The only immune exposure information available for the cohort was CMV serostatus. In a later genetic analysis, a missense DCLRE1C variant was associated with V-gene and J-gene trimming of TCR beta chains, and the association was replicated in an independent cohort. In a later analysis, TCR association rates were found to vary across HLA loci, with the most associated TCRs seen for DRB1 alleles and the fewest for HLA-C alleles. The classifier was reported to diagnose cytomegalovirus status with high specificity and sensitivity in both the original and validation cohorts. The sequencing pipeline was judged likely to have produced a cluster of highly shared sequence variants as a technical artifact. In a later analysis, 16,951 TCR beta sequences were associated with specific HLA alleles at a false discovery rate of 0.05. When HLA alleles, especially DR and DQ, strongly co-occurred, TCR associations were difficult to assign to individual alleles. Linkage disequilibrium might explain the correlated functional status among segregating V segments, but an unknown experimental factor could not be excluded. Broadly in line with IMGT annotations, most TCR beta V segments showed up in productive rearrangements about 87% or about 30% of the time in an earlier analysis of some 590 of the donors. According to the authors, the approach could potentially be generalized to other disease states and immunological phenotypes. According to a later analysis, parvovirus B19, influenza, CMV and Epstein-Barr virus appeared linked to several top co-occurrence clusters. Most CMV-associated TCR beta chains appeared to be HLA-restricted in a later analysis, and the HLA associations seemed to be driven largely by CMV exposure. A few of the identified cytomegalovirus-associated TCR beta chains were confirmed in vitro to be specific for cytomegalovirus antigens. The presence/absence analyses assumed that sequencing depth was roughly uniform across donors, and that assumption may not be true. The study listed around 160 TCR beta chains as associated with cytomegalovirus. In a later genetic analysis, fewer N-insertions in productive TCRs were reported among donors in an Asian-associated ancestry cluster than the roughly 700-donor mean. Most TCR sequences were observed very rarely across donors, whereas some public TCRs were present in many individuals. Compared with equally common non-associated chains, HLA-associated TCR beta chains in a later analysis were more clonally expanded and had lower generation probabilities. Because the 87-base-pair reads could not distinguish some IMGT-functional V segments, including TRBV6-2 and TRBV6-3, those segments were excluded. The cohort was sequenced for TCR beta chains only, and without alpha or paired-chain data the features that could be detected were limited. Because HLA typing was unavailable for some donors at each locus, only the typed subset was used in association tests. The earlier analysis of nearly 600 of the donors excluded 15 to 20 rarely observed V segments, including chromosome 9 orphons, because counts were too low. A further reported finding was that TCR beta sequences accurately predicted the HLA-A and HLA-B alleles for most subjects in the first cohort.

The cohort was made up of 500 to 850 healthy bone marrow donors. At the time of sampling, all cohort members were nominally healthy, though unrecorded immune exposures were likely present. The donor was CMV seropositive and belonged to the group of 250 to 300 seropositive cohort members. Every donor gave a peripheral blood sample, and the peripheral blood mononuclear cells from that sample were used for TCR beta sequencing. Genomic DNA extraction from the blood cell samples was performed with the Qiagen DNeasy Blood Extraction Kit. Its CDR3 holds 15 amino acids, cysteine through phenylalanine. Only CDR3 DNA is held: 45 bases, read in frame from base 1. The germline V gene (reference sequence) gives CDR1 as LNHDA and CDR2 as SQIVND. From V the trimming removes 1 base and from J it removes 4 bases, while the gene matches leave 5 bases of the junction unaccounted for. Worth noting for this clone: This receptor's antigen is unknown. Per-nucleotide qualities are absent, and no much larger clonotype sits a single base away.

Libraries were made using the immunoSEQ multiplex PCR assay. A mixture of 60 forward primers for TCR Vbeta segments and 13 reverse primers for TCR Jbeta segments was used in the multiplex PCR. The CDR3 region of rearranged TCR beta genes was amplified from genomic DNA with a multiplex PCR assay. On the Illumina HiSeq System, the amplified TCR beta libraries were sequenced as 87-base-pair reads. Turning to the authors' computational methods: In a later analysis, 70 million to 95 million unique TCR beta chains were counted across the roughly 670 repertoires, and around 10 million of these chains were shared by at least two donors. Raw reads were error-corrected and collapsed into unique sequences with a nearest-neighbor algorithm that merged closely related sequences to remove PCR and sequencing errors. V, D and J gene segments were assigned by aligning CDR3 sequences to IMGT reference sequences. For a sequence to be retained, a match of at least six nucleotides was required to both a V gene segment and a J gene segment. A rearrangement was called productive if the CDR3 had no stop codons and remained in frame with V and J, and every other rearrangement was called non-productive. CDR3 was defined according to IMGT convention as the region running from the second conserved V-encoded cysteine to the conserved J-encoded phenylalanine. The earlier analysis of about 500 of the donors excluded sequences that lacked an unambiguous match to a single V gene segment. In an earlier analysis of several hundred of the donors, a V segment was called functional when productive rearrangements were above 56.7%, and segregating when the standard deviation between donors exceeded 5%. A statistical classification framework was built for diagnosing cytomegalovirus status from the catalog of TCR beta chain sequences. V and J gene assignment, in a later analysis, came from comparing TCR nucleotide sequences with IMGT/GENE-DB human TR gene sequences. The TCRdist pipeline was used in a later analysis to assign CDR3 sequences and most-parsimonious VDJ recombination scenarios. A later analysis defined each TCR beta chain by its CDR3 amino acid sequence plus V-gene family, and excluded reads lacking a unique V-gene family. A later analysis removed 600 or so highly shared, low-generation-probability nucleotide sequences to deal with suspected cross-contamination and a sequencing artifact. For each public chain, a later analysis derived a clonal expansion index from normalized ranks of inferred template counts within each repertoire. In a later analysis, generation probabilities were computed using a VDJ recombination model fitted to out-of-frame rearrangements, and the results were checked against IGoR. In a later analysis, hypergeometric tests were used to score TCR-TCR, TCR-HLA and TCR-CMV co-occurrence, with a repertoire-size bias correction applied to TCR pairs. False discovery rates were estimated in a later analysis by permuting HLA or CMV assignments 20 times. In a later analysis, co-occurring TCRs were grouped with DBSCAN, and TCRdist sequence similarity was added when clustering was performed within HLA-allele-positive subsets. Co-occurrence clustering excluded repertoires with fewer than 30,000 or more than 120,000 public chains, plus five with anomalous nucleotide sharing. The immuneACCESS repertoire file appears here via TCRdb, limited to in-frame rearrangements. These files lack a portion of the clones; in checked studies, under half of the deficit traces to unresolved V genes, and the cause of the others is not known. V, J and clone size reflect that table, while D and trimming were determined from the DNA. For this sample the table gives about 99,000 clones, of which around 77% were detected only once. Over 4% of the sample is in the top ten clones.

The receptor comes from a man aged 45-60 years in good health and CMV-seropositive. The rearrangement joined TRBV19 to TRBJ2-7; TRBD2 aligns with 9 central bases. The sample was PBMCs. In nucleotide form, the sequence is TGTGCCAGTAGTATAGCACTTAGCGGGAGTTACGAGCAGTACTTC. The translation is CASSIALSGSYEQYF.